What follows is one T cell receptor (beta chain) and its context. Trimming cost V 4 bases and J 2 bases; bases outside gene matches: 5. There are 15 residues in the CDR3. Germline assignment: CDR1 LGHNT and CDR2 FRNRAP. This entry comes from a study of shared clonotypes between healthy human individuals. Clones were sequenced by immunoSEQ multiplex PCR, and TCRdb holds only the in-frame ones, with some missing. The repertoire holds 2 million to 2.5 million clones, with roughly 90% as singletons. Specimen: naive CD4+ T cells from PBMCs. Subset meaning: CD45RA+ positively selected. This receptor was obtained from a man in his late teens or twenties in good health. Some clones in this sample may be carry-over from other donors' samples. The V and J genes are TRBV12-5 and TRBJ2-7; 10 bases match TRBD2. This chain's CDR3 is CASGSWTSGAYEQYF. The CDR3 nucleotides read TGTGCTAGTGGTTCGTGGACTAGCGGAGCCTACGAGCAGTACTTC.